The source of this T cell receptor beta chain is a study of a mutant IDH1 vaccine in newly diagnosed glioma. Overall study: Vaccine administration was initiated 4-6 weeks following radiotherapy alone, or with temozolomide cycles.

Losses at the gene ends were 4 bases for V and 1 base for J; bases not matched to a gene: 5. The germline gives CDR1 MGHDK, CDR2 SYGVNS. The CDR3 is 16 residues long. Here immunoSEQ multiplex PCR was the method, and the copy in TCRdb shows in-frame clones only, minus some. In the table there are some 40,000 clones, roughly 71% of which are singletons. On this clone itself: Its antigen remains unidentified.

Time point described: week 47, end of study. It was 300 ug of mutant IDH1 20-mer peptide that made up each vaccine dose, given with topical imiquimod. This sample comprised PBMCs, obtained from a glioma patient whose treatment included an IDH1 peptide vaccine. The chain employs TRBV25-1 and TRBJ2-1; TRBD1 matches 9 bases. The TCR comes from a man aged 40-49 years with glioma. The CDR3 coding sequence is TGTGCCAGCAGTGGGTTTGGGACAGGGTCCTACAATGAGCAGTTCTTC. It is translated as CASSGFGTGSYNEQFF.